This T cell receptor beta chain was recovered during a study of technical replicates of blood from several donors. Deletions cut 5 bases from V and 6 bases from J, with 13 bases between. The CDR3 is 13 residues long. In germline, CDR1 is SGHRS, CDR2 YFSETQ. The protocol was immunoSEQ multiplex PCR, while the TCRdb copy is restricted to in-frame clones and leaves out a portion. The sample lists about 89,000 clones, about 94% seen once, with around 0.23% in the top ten. This chain joins TRBV5-1 and TRBJ2-3; unclear D gene. The sequence derives from a human donor in good health. Sequences were obtained from T cells isolated from PBMCs. This CDR3 reads CASSLLSGDTQYF. The CDR3, as DNA: TGCGCCAGCAGTCTTCTCTCCGGGGATACGCAGTATTTT. The variable domain in full, completed from reference TRBV5-1 and TRBJ2-3, reads KAGVTQTPRYLIKTRGQQVTLSCSPISGHRSVSWYQQTPGQGLQFLFEYFSETQRNKGNFPGRFSGRQFSNSRSEMNVSTLELGDSALYLCASSLLSGDTQYFGPGTRLTVL.